This T cell receptor beta chain emerged from a study of blood T cells in healthy people across ages. The V and J ends lost 4 bases and 6 bases, in that order; junction bases with no gene match: 6. The CDR3 totals 14 residues. CDR1 is SQVTM and CDR2 is ANQGSEA in the germline V gene. The authors ran a second PCR of roughly 6 to 12 cycles using a sample-barcoded 5' primer and a J-beta primer mix. MiXCR, run by TCRdb on the 5' RACE reads, gives a single entry per CDR3 protein. This table has roughly 700,000 distinct CDR3 sequences, roughly 25% appearing once. This sample also appeared in a second study, on T cells of mothers and their children. That paper adds: At approximately 1.4 ug per 15 ul, all of the extracted RNA went into cDNA synthesis.

The source material was blood. The chain uses TRBV29-1 and TRBJ2-2; 9 bases fit TRBD1. This TCR derives from a boy aged 10-17 years in good health. The CDR3 DNA is TGCAGCGTTGCCGGGACAGGGACCCCCGGGGAGCTGTTTTTT. Its protein is CSVAGTGTPGELFF.